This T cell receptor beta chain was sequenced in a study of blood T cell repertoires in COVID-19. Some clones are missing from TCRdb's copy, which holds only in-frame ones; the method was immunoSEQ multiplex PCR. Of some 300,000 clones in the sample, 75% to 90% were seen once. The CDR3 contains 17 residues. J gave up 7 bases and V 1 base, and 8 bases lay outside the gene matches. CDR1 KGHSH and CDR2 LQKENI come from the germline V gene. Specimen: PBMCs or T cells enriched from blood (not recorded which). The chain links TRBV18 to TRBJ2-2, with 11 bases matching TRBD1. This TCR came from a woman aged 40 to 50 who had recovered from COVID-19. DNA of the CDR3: TGTGCCAGCTCACCACAGAGGACAGGGGGCGCCGGCGGGGAGCTGTTTTTT. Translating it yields CASSPQRTGGAGGELFF.